The clone carrying this T cell receptor beta chain was observed once. This sample is drawn from a study of shared clonotypes between healthy human individuals. V gave up 6 bases and J gave up 5 bases; unmatched junction bases: 6. This CDR3 is 14 amino acids long. In germline, CDR1 is SGHAT, CDR2 FQNNGV. The run depth of the assay was deep. The authors split each subset's genomic DNA evenly across several immunoSEQ plates. This table comes from immunoSEQ multiplex PCR, and its TCRdb copy is limited to in-frame clones, with some not included. The sample holds just over 2,000,000 clones, over 85% seen once. CD45RO-negative cells were positively selected for CCR7, leaving out terminally differentiated effector memory CD45RA+ cells.

This clonotype originated in a man aged 18 to 30 in good health. Source material: naive CD8+ T cells sorted from blood. The chain links TRBV11-2 to TRBJ2-7; 11 positions match TRBD2. The CDR3 reads CASSLLAGDDEQYF. Written as DNA, the CDR3 is TGTGCCAGCAGTCTACTAGCGGGAGATGACGAGCAGTACTTC.